This T cell receptor beta chain was recovered during a study of blood T cell repertoires in COVID-19 (dated by TCRdb to about 2020). Broadly, across the study: Samples covering the acute and convalescent phases of COVID-19 were provided by collaborators in the United States, Italy and Spain. The material from the prospective study consisted of cDNA or gDNA derived from T cells, B-cell-depleted T cells, or PBMCs. Deeply sampled blood TCRbeta repertoires from subjects exposed to, actively infected with, or recovered from COVID-19 were included in the dataset. The repertoires were released in a freely available public database intended as a resource for research on the immune response to SARS-CoV-2. The samples were drawn from two sources: the first 160 participants of the ongoing ImmuneRACE study, and 1,254 subjects contributed by 6 global collaborators. The sample metadata nearly always contained a de-identified subject ID, COVID-19 status, age in years and sex. Where available, HLA class I and class II types were obtained from metadata supplied by the sample provider rather than from assay-based typing.

The immunoSEQ Assay, a bias-controlled multiplex PCR, was used to amplify TCRbeta CDR3 regions from genomic DNA. The authors' analysis ran thus. The number of nucleated cells in each sample was estimated from the amplification of reference gene primers within the assay. To quantify the absolute abundance of each unique TCRbeta CDR3 rearrangement, sequence reads were collapsed and filtered. For each sample, productive Simpson clonality was calculated as the square root of Simpson's diversity index over productive rearrangements. TCRdb's version of the immuneACCESS table is confined to in-frame rearrangements and falls short of the full clone set. An unresolved V gene accounts for under half of the shortfall where checked; the remainder is of unknown origin. The V and J calls and clone size come from that table; D and trimming were worked out from the DNA. The sample table contains approximately 100,000 clones; only one count was recorded for about nine tenths of them. The ten largest clones add up to 0.85% to 1% of the sample.

General study outcomes and caveats: How much clinical and demographic metadata was included differed by source and by participant, and the metadata was provided uncurated.

Each collaborating institution followed its own protocols to collect whole blood in K2EDTA tubes. For TCRbeta analysis, collaborators shipped samples in one of three forms: frozen whole blood, isolated PBMCs, or DNA extracted from either of those sample types. About this clone itself: Its specific antigen is unknown. Base qualities were left out, and no much larger clone turns up one base away.

The sequencing sample was made of peripheral blood. The clonotype comes from a man in his fifties or sixties with acute or convalescent COVID-19.

CDR3 region: CASSLSRQGTQYF. The DNA sequence is as follows: TGTGCCAGCAGTTTATCACGTCAGGGGACCCAGTACTTC. Recombination joined TRBV27 with TRBJ2-5; a tentative D match to TRBD1 spans 5 bases. The CDR3 measures 13 amino acids from cysteine to phenylalanine. The kept DNA is CDR3 alone, 39 bases in frame from the first base. V loses 0 bases, J loses 7 bases, and the germline ends lie 9 bases apart. The germline V gene (reference sequence) specifies MNHEY as CDR1 and SMNVEV as CDR2.